This T cell receptor (beta chain) was identified in a study of beta chain features in type 1 diabetes. Study at large: Cell yields, gender and age were comparable in patients and healthy donors.

The V gene end was trimmed by 4 bases and the J gene end by 4 bases; junction bases not matched to a gene: 9. The germline V gene encodes CDR1 PRHDT and CDR2 FYEKMQ (reference sequence). The CDR3 extends over 15 amino acids. Every bit of the isolated RNA underwent reverse transcription, so sequencing read expressed TCRB transcripts. Profiling relied on immunoSEQ multiplex PCR, and the TCRdb table lists in-frame clones only, not all of them. The repertoire consists of roughly 150,000 clones, with 11% occurring once and the leading ten covering roughly 2%. The origin of this receptor is a man younger than 35 in good health. The sequencing input was central memory CD4+ T cells from blood. The chain couples TRBV13 to TRBJ1-2; 7 nucleotides align to TRBD1. The CDR3 region is CASSSRRGLVYGYTF. The CDR3 DNA follows: TGTGCCAGCAGCTCTCGAAGGGGGCTGGTCTATGGCTACACCTTC.